One and the same sample provided the 12 T cell receptor beta chains below, sequenced in a study of T-cell reconstitution after alpha-beta-depleted transplantation in children. The authors prepared the TCRbeta library with unique molecular identifiers. MiXCR, applied by TCRdb to the PCR reads, yields one record per CDR3 protein. The profile covers around 94,000 distinct CDR3 sequences, with 6% to 9% appearing a single time and around 15% taken by the ten largest. The specimen was PBMCs, collected before TCRalphabeta/CD19-depleted stem cell transplant. These receptors were taken from a boy aged 2 to 10 with acute lymphoblastic leukemia, due to receive a stem cell transplant.

This clonotype was seen a few times. This chain uses TRBV20-1 with TRBJ1-6; D remains unclear. This CDR3 has 13 residues. V was shortened by 3 bases and J by 7 bases, with 10 bases between the two germline ends. CDR1 DFQATT and CDR2 SNEGSKA come from the germline V gene (reference sequence). CDR3 sequence: CSASPSYNSPLHF. The CDR3 bases are TGCAGTGCTAGTCCCAGTTACAATTCACCCCTCCACTTT.

This clonotype was found many times. This chain joins TRBV12-3 or TRBV12-4 and TRBJ2-2, with D maybe TRBD2 (6 bases). The CDR3 is 15 amino acids. Trimming removed 6 bases at V and 7 bases at J, with 18 bases between. The CDR3, as DNA: TGTGCCAGCAGCCCGGGCTCTGTGGGGGGCGGGGAGCTGTTTTTT. The encoded protein is CASSPGSVGGGELFF.

This clonotype was recorded many times. The chain is built from TRBV11-2 and TRBJ2-3; tentative D call: TRBD2 (7 bases). Germline CDR1 reads SGHAT; CDR2 reads FQNNGV. The CDR3 contains 17 residues. Trimming shortened V by 2 bases and J by 11 bases, and 26 bases separated the two germline ends. The CDR3 is CASSLISGGGLNGGQYF. The CDR3 DNA follows: TGTGCCAGCAGCTTAATCTCGGGGGGCGGGCTTAATGGGGGGCAGTATTTT.

This clonotype was recorded at least ten times. V gene TRBV7-3 combines with J gene TRBJ1-1, with unresolved D. Trimming left V 5 bases short and J 4 bases short, with 11 bases between. The germline CDR1 and CDR2 sequences are SGHTA and FQGTGA. This CDR3 is built from 13 residues. Written as DNA, the CDR3 is TGTGCCAGCAGCGACCTCAAGAGCACTGAAGCTTTCTTT. Its translation is CASSDLKSTEAFF.

In its sample, this clonotype was seen a few times. The chain couples TRBV24-1 to TRBJ2-1; 7 bases line up with TRBD1. The ends lost 7 bases at V and 3 bases at J; junction bases unmatched: 17. Germline V gene sequence: CDR1 KGHDR, CDR2 SFDVKD. CDR3 size: 18 residues. The CDR3: CATRGSVFGDSVYNEQFF. The CDR3 DNA is TGTGCCACCAGGGGGAGCGTTTTTGGGGACAGCGTCTACAATGAGCAGTTCTTC.

CDR3 sequence: CASSIRTGVGGYQPQHF. The CDR3, as DNA: TGTGCCAGTAGTATACGGACAGGAGTAGGAGGCTATCAGCCCCAGCATTTT. The chain uses TRBV19 and TRBJ1-5; 7 nucleotides line up with TRBD1. V was pared by 2 bases and J by 5 bases, with 12 bases of the junction left unmatched. Germline V lookup: CDR1 LNHDA, CDR2 SQIVND (reference sequence). The CDR3 loop spans 17 amino acids.

This clonotype was counted many times. This rearrangement joins TRBV7-2 to TRBJ2-6; D call uncertain. Germline CDR1 reads SGHTA; CDR2 reads FQGNSA. With 5 bases removed from V and 0 bases from J, the gap between germline ends came to 11 bases. The CDR3 totals 16 residues. The CDR3 is CASSPLLLSGANVLTF. CDR3 nucleotides: TGTGCCAGCAGCCCCCTCCTCCTCTCTGGGGCCAACGTCCTGACTTTC.

This chain uses TRBV28 with TRBJ2-5; D is tentatively TRBD1 or TRBD2 (5 bases each). The CDR3 runs to 13 residues. CDR1 is MDHEN, CDR2 SYDVKM, per germline. Trimming cost V 6 bases and J 7 bases, with 15 bases left between them. The CDR3 sequence: CASSLSGAGTQYF. The DNA for the CDR3 is TGTGCCAGCAGCCTCTCCGGGGCCGGGACCCAGTACTTC.

This clonotype is judged medium-sized. This chain joins TRBV10-3 and TRBJ2-7; a possible D gene is TRBD2 (5 bases). V was trimmed by 0 bases and J by 6 bases, leaving 6 bases between them. The germline gives CDR1 ENHRY, CDR2 SYGVKD. This CDR3 is 12 amino acids long. CDR3 in amino acids: CAISESRVEQYF. CDR3 bases: TGTGCCATCAGTGAGTCGAGGGTCGAGCAGTACTTC.

The table lists this clonotype with a few counts. This chain connects TRBV5-1 to TRBJ2-7; a possible D gene is TRBD1 (5 bases). CDR3 length: 15 amino acids. CDR1 is SGHRS and CDR2 is YFSETQ in the germline V gene. Trimming removed 0 bases at V and 4 bases at J, with 14 bases between. CDR3 nucleotides: TGCGCCAGCAGCTTGGGGGGCGTTGGGAATTACGAGCAGTACTTC. Protein: CASSLGGVGNYEQYF.

There are a few counts of this clonotype. V is TRBV5-1 and J is TRBJ2-2; D unresolved. This CDR3 comprises 14 residues. V lost 4 bases to trimming and J lost 1 base, with 8 bases between them. Germline lookup yields CDR1 SGHRS and CDR2 YFSETQ. Written as DNA, the CDR3 is TGCGCCAGCAGCCGTAGGGAGAACACCGGGGAGCTGTTTTTT. Amino acids: CASSRRENTGELFF.

This clonotype has at least ten counts. The chain employs TRBV29-1 and TRBJ2-2; D may be TRBD1 or TRBD2 (5 bases each). Germline CDR1 SQVTM, CDR2 ANQGSEA. Trimming stripped 4 bases from V and 0 bases from J, with 15 bases between. The CDR3 runs 16 residues. CDR3 sequence (DNA): TGCAGCGTTGGGGGAGATGCAGGGCCGAACACCGGGGAGCTGTTTTTT. Translation gives CSVGGDAGPNTGELFF.